These 23 T cell receptor beta chains originate from one sample sequenced in a study of response to subunit inactivated influenza vaccine. TCRdb redid the calling of the RT-PCR reads with MiXCR, one entry per CDR3 protein. The sample lists 430,000 or so distinct CDR3 sequences; 9.5% to 13% were seen once. The sequences come from PBMCs from blood, collected 35 to 45 days after vaccination. Receptors were obtained from a man aged 50-60 years who received an inactivated influenza vaccine.

This clonotype was counted a few times. The chain carries TRBV5-1 and TRBJ2-7, with TRBD1 matching over 7 bases. Germline V gene lookup returns CDR1 SGHRS and CDR2 YFSETQ. The CDR3 spans 14 residues. Trimming at V came to 0 bases and at J to 9 bases, leaving 9 bases not matched to a gene. The CDR3 sequence is CASSLEPGQPGQYF. CDR3 nucleotides: TGCGCCAGCAGCTTGGAACCGGGACAGCCCGGGCAGTACTTC.

This clonotype has a count of ten or more. The chain employs TRBV6-1 and TRBJ2-7; 9 nucleotides align to TRBD2. V dropped 5 bases and J dropped 5; count of bases not matched to a gene: 7. CDR1 and CDR2 from the germline V gene are MNHNS and SASEGT. The CDR3 covers 14 residues. The CDR3 region is CASSRSGSLHEQYF. The DNA for the CDR3 is TGTGCCAGCAGTCGTAGCGGGAGTTTACACGAGCAGTACTTC.

This chain uses TRBV7-6 with TRBJ2-7; TRBD1 agrees at 9 bases. Germline assignment: CDR1 SGHVS and CDR2 FNYEAQ. The CDR3 length is 14 residues. J gave up 3 bases and V 5 bases, and 5 bases lay outside the gene matches. The CDR3 DNA reads as TGTGCCAGCAGCCACAGGGGGCCTGGCTACGAGCAGTACTTC. Its translation is CASSHRGPGYEQYF.

This clonotype appeared a few times. This chain uses TRBV4-1 with TRBJ1-1; no reliable D call. This CDR3 comprises 14 residues. The V gene's germline CDR1 is MGHRA and CDR2 YSYEKL. V was clipped by 0 bases and J by 6 bases, with 11 bases between them. CDR3 in amino acids: CASSQDRGKAEAFF. CDR3 DNA: TGCGCCAGCAGCCAAGATCGGGGTAAGGCTGAAGCTTTCTTT.

This clonotype was seen repeatedly, ten times or more. The V and J genes are TRBV28 and TRBJ2-7; TRBD2 agrees at 10 bases. Germline loops: CDR1 MDHEN, CDR2 SYDVKM. V shed 7 bases and J 4 bases; nucleotides not matched to a gene: 7. CDR3 length: 14 amino acids. In DNA form, the CDR3 reads TGTGCCAGCATTCCTAGCGGGAGTGGATACGAGCAGTACTTC. This sequence encodes CASIPSGSGYEQYF.

The chain has TRBV15 and TRBJ2-5; D is unclear. Between the trimmed V and J ends, which lost 2 bases and 0 bases, there was a span of 1 base. The germline gives CDR1 LNHNV, CDR2 YYDKDF (reference sequence). CDR3 length: 12 residues. The CDR3 spells CATSRHQETQYF. In DNA, the CDR3 is TGTGCCACCAGCAGACACCAAGAGACCCAGTACTTC.

This clonotype was counted only a few times. The V and J genes are TRBV12-3 or TRBV12-4 and TRBJ2-3; no definite D call. Deletions cut 6 bases from V and 1 base from J, with 11 bases between. The CDR3 has 14 amino acids. The DNA for the CDR3 is TGTGCCAGCAGGGCTTTTGGTGGCACAGATACGCAGTATTTT. Its protein product is CASRAFGGTDTQYF.

For the CDR3, the DNA is TGTGCCAGCAGTTTACCCGGGATGAACACTGAAGCTTTCTTT. Its translation: CASSLPGMNTEAFF. J is TRBJ1-1 and V is TRBV12-3 or TRBV12-4; D is undetermined. V dropped 2 bases and J dropped 0 bases, with 7 bases sitting between them. The CDR3 has 14 amino acids.

This CDR3 reads CASSDWQQETQYF. CDR3 sequence (DNA): TGTGCCAGCAGTGACTGGCAGCAAGAGACCCAGTACTTC. The gene calls are TRBV2 and TRBJ2-5; unclear D gene. Germline V gene lookup returns CDR1 SNHLY and CDR2 FYNNEI. The CDR3 runs 13 residues. The V gene lost 3 bases and the J gene lost 2 bases, with 7 bases spanning the gap.

This clonotype has just a few counts. The V call is TRBV5-5, the J call TRBJ1-6, with D uncertain. V lost 1 base and J 5 bases, leaving 4 bases between the germline ends. CDR3 size: 13 residues. CDR1 and CDR2 from the germline V gene are SGHKS and YYEKEE (reference sequence). The CDR3, as DNA: TGTGCCAGCAGCTTGACGGATAATTCACCCCTCCACTTT. This encodes CASSLTDNSPLHF.

This sequence joins TRBV20-1 and TRBJ2-3, with TRBD2 matching over 12 bases. V lost 6 bases and J lost 2; bases outside the gene matches: 9. Germline V gene lookup returns CDR1 DFQATT and CDR2 SNEGSKA (reference sequence). The CDR3 spans 16 residues. As DNA, the CDR3 is TGCAGTGCCTCCGGACTAGCGGGATACATCACAGATACGCAGTATTTT. Amino acids: CSASGLAGYITDTQYF.

The chain is built from TRBV18 and TRBJ2-1; 7 bases map to TRBD2. The V gene end was trimmed by 0 bases and the J gene end by 8 bases; junction bases not matched to a gene: 1. Germline-derived CDR1 and CDR2 are KGHSH and LQKENI. The CDR3 has 13 residues. CDR3 sequence reads: CASSPPGGDEQFF. CDR3 DNA sequence: TGTGCCAGCTCACCACCGGGGGGGGATGAGCAGTTCTTC.

This sequence joins TRBV30 and TRBJ1-6; D unclear. There are 14 residues in the CDR3. CDR1 GTSNPN and CDR2 SVGIG come from the germline V gene (reference sequence). The V gene lost 0 bases and the J gene lost 8 bases, with 11 bases spanning the gap. The CDR3 is CAWSVLSAYSPLHF. The CDR3 DNA reads as TGTGCCTGGAGTGTACTTTCGGCGTATTCACCCCTCCACTTT.

This clonotype was seen only a few times. The genes are TRBV18 and TRBJ1-1; D is possibly TRBD1 (6 bases). Between the trimmed V and J ends, which lost 8 bases and 4 bases, there was a span of 17 bases. The CDR3 is 14 amino acids. Germline assignment: CDR1 KGHSH and CDR2 LQKENI. CDR3 coding DNA: TGTGCCAGCCAAATGGGGGGCCGGGGCACTGAAGCTTTCTTT. Translated, it gives CASQMGGRGTEAFF.

J is TRBJ1-4 and V is TRBV5-5; no reliable D call. Trimming cost V 1 base and J 0 bases, with 16 bases left between them. Germline V gene lookup returns CDR1 SGHKS and CDR2 YYEKEE (reference sequence). CDR3 length equals 18 residues. The CDR3 spells CASSLFPGLDATNEKLFF. The CDR3 nucleotides read TGTGCCAGCAGCTTGTTCCCCGGGCTTGATGCAACTAATGAAAAACTGTTTTTT. Full variable domain (missing parts from reference TRBV5-5 and TRBJ1-4): DAGVTQSPTHLIKTRGQQVTLRCSPISGHKSVSWYQQVLGQGPQFIFQYYEKEERGRGNFPDRFSARQFPNYSSELNVNALLLGDSALYLCASSLFPGLDATNEKLFFGSGTQLSVL.

This clonotype has more than one count but fewer than ten. This chain joins TRBV25-1 and TRBJ1-2; D is possibly TRBD1 (5 bases). Trimming left V 4 bases short and J 7 bases short, with 13 bases between. Germline values: CDR1 MGHDK, CDR2 SYGVNS. CDR3 length equals 13 residues. The CDR3 here is CASSVTVESGYTF. The DNA of the CDR3 is TGTGCCAGCAGTGTGACAGTTGAATCTGGCTACACCTTC.

This chain uses TRBV20-1 with TRBJ2-7, with D perhaps assigned TRBD1 or TRBD2 (6 bases each). This CDR3 region has 14 residues. Deletions cut 2 bases from V and 2 bases from J, with 13 bases between. Germline V gene data show CDR1 as DFQATT and CDR2 as SNEGSKA (reference sequence). The CDR3 region has the DNA TGCAGTGCTAGATCAGAGGGGGGACCCTACGAGCAGTACTTC. Its translation is CSARSEGGPYEQYF.

The rearrangement links TRBV7-2 to TRBJ2-7; TRBD2 matches 7 bases. This CDR3 region has 16 residues. The germline CDR1 and CDR2 sequences are SGHTA and FQGNSA. V lost 1 base, J lost 0 bases, and 6 bases stayed unmatched. CDR3 sequence (DNA): TGTGCCAGCAGCTTAGTCGCGGGGGACTCCTCCTACGAGCAGTACTTC. The encoded protein is CASSLVAGDSSYEQYF.

This clonotype was counted many times. The chain couples TRBV11-3 to TRBJ2-4; 9 nucleotides agree with TRBD1. From germline, CDR1 is SGHNT and CDR2 YENEEA. The CDR3 has 19 residues. The junction had 15 bases not matched to a gene; V was cut back by 5 bases and J by 1 base. The CDR3 DNA sequence: TGTGCCAGCAGCCTACTGGGACAGGGCTCTCCCCTGGCCAAAAACATTCAGTACTTC. Residues: CASSLLGQGSPLAKNIQYF.

This clonotype has more than one count but fewer than ten. This chain joins TRBV12-3 or TRBV12-4 and TRBJ1-6, with 10 bases identical to TRBD1. The CDR3 is 15 amino acids. J gave up 8 bases and V 7 bases, and 8 bases lay outside the gene matches. In DNA, the CDR3 is TGTGCCAGCACCGCTTCGGGACAGGGGCATTCACCCCTCCACTTT. Protein product: CASTASGQGHSPLHF.

This clonotype was seen repeatedly, ten times or more. This chain joins TRBV11-2 and TRBJ2-2; the match to TRBD1 covers 8 bases. Trimming at V came to 2 bases and at J to 7 bases, leaving 3 bases not matched to a gene. The CDR3 runs to 14 residues. Per the germline V gene, CDR1 is SGHAT and CDR2 is FQNNGV. CDR3 sequence reads: CASSLRQGSGELFF. The DNA for the CDR3 is TGTGCCAGCAGCTTAAGACAGGGGAGCGGGGAGCTGTTTTTT. Full variable domain (outside the CDR3, taken from reference TRBV11-2 and TRBJ2-2): EAGVAQSPRYKIIEKRQSVAFWCNPISGHATLYWYQQILGQGPKLLIQFQNNGVVDDSQLPKDRFSAERLKGVDSTLKIQPAKLEDSAVYLCASSLRQGSGELFFGEGSRLTVL.

Concerning this clonotype itself: One end of the junction does not line up with germline, which may come from a read error. The CDR3 bases are TGCAGTGCTACCCAGGGTCCCGGGGCCAGCGTCCTGACTTTC. Encoded protein: CSATQGPGASVLTF. The genes are TRBV20-1 and TRBJ2-6; D may be TRBD1 or TRBD2 (5 bases each). Germline loops: CDR1 DFQATT, CDR2 SNEGSKA (reference sequence). The CDR3 covers 14 residues.

There are a few counts of this clonotype. The genes are TRBV7-2 and TRBJ2-4; 14 bases fit TRBD2. The germline gives CDR1 SGHTA, CDR2 FQGNSA. This CDR3 is 15 amino acids long. Unmatched junction bases numbered 9, after V lost 1 base and J lost 16 bases. The CDR3 sequence is CASSLGGTSGGSYYF. In DNA, the CDR3 is TGTGCCAGCAGCTTAGGGGGGACTAGCGGGGGTTCATACTACTTC.